This TCR beta chain was observed in a study of regulatory T cells in long-lasting Graves disease. The TCR beta library used iRepertoire HTBI primers with Arm-PCR amplification of CDR3. Each CDR3 protein is one row after TCRdb ran MiXCR on the multiplex PCR reads. Seen here are roughly 400,000 distinct CDR3 sequences, about 15% observed once, and the top ten hold over 7.5%. The CDR3 spans 14 residues. Germline values: CDR1 SGDLS, CDR2 YYNGEE. V shed 4 bases and J 7 bases; nucleotides not matched to a gene: 5. This clonotype was counted at least ten times. Time point specified: newly diagnosed GD, antithyroid drugs for less than 3 months. Scientists built the TCR library using RNA that was extracted from PBMCs. The data also belong to a second study, concerning T cells in Graves' hyperthyroidism and ophthalmopathy.

The TCR was taken from a woman in her forties with Graves disease. This chain joins TRBV9 and TRBJ2-7; 13 bases map to TRBD2. The sequencing used peripheral blood mononuclear cells (PBMCs), collected at new diagnosis, from a patient treated with antithyroid drugs. The CDR3 sequence: CASSPSGLAGEQYF. The CDR3 nucleotides read TGTGCCAGCAGCCCCTCGGGACTAGCGGGAGAGCAGTACTTC.